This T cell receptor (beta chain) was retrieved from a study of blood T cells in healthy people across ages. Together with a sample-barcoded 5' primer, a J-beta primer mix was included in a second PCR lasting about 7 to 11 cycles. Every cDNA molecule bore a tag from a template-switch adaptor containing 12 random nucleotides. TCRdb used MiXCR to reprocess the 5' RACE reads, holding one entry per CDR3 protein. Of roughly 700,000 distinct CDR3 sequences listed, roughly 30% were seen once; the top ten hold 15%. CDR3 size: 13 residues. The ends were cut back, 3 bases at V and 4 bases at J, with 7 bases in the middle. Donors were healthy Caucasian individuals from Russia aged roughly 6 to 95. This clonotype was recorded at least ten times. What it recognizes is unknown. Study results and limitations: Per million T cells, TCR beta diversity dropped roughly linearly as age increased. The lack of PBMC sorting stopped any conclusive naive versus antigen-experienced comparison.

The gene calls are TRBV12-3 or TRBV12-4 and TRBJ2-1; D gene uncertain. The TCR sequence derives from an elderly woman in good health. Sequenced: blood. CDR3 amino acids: CASSFAYYNEQFF. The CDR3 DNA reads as TGTGCCAGCAGTTTTGCCTATTACAATGAGCAGTTCTTC.